This entry concerns a single TCR beta chain. The antigen is unknown. Germline V gives CDR1 KGHSH, CDR2 LQKENI. The V gene end was trimmed by 3 bases and the J gene end by 1 base; junction bases not matched to a gene: 5. The CDR3 consists of 16 residues. The repertoire was sequenced with immunoSEQ multiplex PCR; TCRdb's copy has only in-frame clones and lacks some. In the table there are about 60,000 clones, about 78% of which are singletons. Using viral peptide pools, the ViraFEST assay grew out antigen-specific CD4+ T cells prior to sequencing. Following culture for approximately ten days, CD4+ T cells were isolated. Each person got two doses of an mRNA SARS-CoV-2 vaccine, BNT162b2 or mRNA-1273. Wells of two million PBMC each were grown with 9.5 to 10 IU/ml IL-2 and about 9.7 ug/ml peptides. These data belong to a study of vaccination effects on CD4 cells after COVID-19. The wider study: Samples that were drawn after vaccination came a median of 72 days after the second dose. Overall study results and limits: Few convalescent patients, and no early post-infection timepoints, were available to the study.

The sequences come from CD4+ T cells from PBMCs cultured with HCoV-OC43 spike peptides, collected after COVID-19 vaccination. Subset reported: HCoV-OC43 spike overlapping peptide pool stimulation. The chain has TRBV18 and TRBJ2-2; TRBD2 agrees at 7 bases. The TCR comes from a human donor who received a COVID-19 vaccine. DNA for the CDR3: TGTGCCAGCTCACCCCAACTAGCGCTGAACACCGGGGAGCTGTTTTTT. Its translation is CASSPQLALNTGELFF.